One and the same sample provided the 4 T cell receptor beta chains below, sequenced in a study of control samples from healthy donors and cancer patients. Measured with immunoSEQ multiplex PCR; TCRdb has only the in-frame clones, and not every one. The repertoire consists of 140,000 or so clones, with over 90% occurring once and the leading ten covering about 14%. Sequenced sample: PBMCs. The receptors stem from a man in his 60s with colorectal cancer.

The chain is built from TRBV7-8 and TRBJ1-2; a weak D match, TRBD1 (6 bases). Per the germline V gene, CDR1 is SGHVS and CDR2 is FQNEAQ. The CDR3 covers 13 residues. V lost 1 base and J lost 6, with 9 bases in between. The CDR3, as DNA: TGTGCCAGCAGCTTAGACAGGGCGGATGGCTACACCTTC. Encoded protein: CASSLDRADGYTF. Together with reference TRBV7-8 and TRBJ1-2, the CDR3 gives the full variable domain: GAGVSQSPRYKVAKRGQDVALRCDPISGHVSLFWYQQALGQGPEFLTYFQNEAQLDKSGLPSDRFFAERPEGSVSTLKIQRTQQEDSAVYLCASSLDRADGYTFGSGTRLTVV.

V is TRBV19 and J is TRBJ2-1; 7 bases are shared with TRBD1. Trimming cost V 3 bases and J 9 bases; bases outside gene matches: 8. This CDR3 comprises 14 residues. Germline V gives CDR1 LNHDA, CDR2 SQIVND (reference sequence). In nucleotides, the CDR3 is TGTGCCAGTAGTATCCGCAGGGACAGTGGTGAGCAGTTCTTC. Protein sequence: CASSIRRDSGEQFF.

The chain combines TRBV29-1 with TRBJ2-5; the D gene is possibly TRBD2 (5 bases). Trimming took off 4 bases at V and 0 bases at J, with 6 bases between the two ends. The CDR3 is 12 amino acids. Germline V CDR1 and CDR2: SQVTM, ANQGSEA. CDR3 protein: CSVGRHQETQYF. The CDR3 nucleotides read TGCAGCGTTGGGAGGCACCAAGAGACCCAGTACTTC.

CDR3 nucleotides: TGTGCCAGCAGTAGGGGGACAGCAACTAATGAAAAACTGTTTTTT. Protein sequence: CASSRGTATNEKLFF. The chain combines TRBV2 with TRBJ1-4; TRBD1 matches 7 bases. Germline loops: CDR1 SNHLY, CDR2 FYNNEI. Unmatched junction bases numbered 3, after V lost 5 bases and J lost 0 bases. The CDR3 length is 15 residues.